This T cell receptor (beta chain) was recovered during a study of cytomegalovirus exposure and HLA in healthy donors. Regarding the study as a whole: The authors later linked a missense DCLRE1C variant to TCR beta V- and J-gene trimming.

The CDR3 is 15 amino acids. V lost 0 bases and J lost 4, with 11 bases in between. Germline CDR1 MRHNA, CDR2 SNTAGT. Primers included in the PCR were 60 Vbeta and 13 Jbeta primers. Here immunoSEQ multiplex PCR was the method, and the copy in TCRdb shows in-frame clones only, minus some. Among some 170,000 clones, 82% were seen once, and the ten largest hold roughly 10%. As regards this clone: Its antigen is unidentified.

What was sequenced was PBMCs. This sequence joins TRBV6-4 and TRBJ2-3; D is perhaps TRBD2 (6 bases). The sequence was collected from a man aged 45-65 years in good health and CMV-seropositive. The CDR3: CASSDSASVADTQYF. In nucleotides, the CDR3 is TGTGCCAGCAGTGACTCGGCTAGCGTGGCAGATACGCAGTATTTT.